These 24 T cell receptor beta chains were sequenced from one sample in a study of technical replicates of blood from several donors. The method was immunoSEQ multiplex PCR; TCRdb's version includes in-frame clones alone and lacks a portion of them. The repertoire consists of 74,000 or so clones, with around 90% occurring once and the leading ten covering roughly 0.3%. Sequencing was done on a sample of T cells isolated from PBMCs. The receptors come from a human donor in good health.

This clone was seen a few times. This sequence joins TRBV15 and TRBJ2-1; D gene unclear. The CDR3 loop spans 12 amino acids. V was cut by 0 bases and J by 12 bases, with 9 bases left in between. Germline CDR1 and CDR2: LNHNV and YYDKDF (reference sequence). In DNA form, the CDR3 reads TGTGCCACCAGCAGAGATGTCCCTCGGCAGTTCTTC. Its protein is CATSRDVPRQFF. The whole variable domain, filled in from reference TRBV15 and TRBJ2-1, reads DAMVIQNPRYQVTQFGKPVTLSCSQTLNHNVMYWYQQKSSQAPKLLFHYYDKDFNNEADTPDNFQSRRPNTSFCFLDIRSPGLGDTAMYLCATSRDVPRQFFGPGTRLTVL.

The chain combines TRBV25-1 with TRBJ2-1; TRBD1 might be the D (7 bases). This CDR3 is 13 amino acids long. The ends were cut back, 5 bases at V and 4 bases at J, with 9 bases in the middle. CDR1 MGHDK and CDR2 SYGVNS come from the germline V gene. The CDR3 DNA is TGTGCCAGCAGTCCAGGGGGGTACAATGAGCAGTTCTTC. Translating it yields CASSPGGYNEQFF.

V and J are TRBV14 and TRBJ2-1; D gene ambiguous. The CDR3 is made up of 16 amino acids. The germline CDR1 and CDR2 sequences are SGHDN and FVKESK. Deletions cut 0 bases from V and 0 bases from J, with 9 bases between. This CDR3 is CASSQDYRGSYNEQFF. As DNA, the CDR3 is TGTGCCAGCAGCCAAGATTACCGAGGCTCCTACAATGAGCAGTTCTTC.

The V call is TRBV18, the J call TRBJ1-1; maybe TRBD1 (6 bases). CDR1 is KGHSH and CDR2 is LQKENI in the germline V gene. Trimming cost V 3 bases and J 3 bases, with 11 bases left between them. This CDR3 contains 14 residues. The DNA of the CDR3 is TGTGCCAGCTCACCCAGGGACATACACACTGAAGCTTTCTTT. Its protein product is CASSPRDIHTEAFF.

CDR3 in amino acids: CASSLGGSGANVLTF. CDR3 bases: TGTGCCAGCAGTTTGGGGGGCTCTGGGGCCAACGTCCTGACTTTC. The J gene is TRBJ2-6, the V gene TRBV6-4; D is perhaps TRBD2 (6 bases). Germline V gives CDR1 MRHNA, CDR2 SNTAGT. The length of the CDR3 is 15 residues. The V gene lost 5 bases and the J gene lost 0 bases, with 8 bases spanning the gap.

The CDR3 protein is CASSISTGELFF. Written as DNA, the CDR3 is TGTGCCAGTAGTATTAGCACCGGGGAGCTGTTTTTT. The chain combines TRBV19 with TRBJ2-2; no firm D call. V gave up 3 bases and J gave up 4 bases, with 3 bases separating them. Germline V gene sequence: CDR1 LNHDA, CDR2 SQIVND (reference sequence). CDR3 size: 12 residues.

The gene calls are TRBV6-1 and TRBJ2-7, with D maybe TRBD1 (6 bases). The CDR3 has 18 residues. V shed 1 base and J shed 3 bases, with 22 bases lying between them. CDR1 MNHNS and CDR2 SASEGT come from the germline V gene. This CDR3 reads CASSEGVLGGPYYYEQYF. For the CDR3, the DNA is TGTGCCAGCAGTGAAGGTGTTCTTGGGGGCCCCTACTACTACGAGCAGTACTTC.

The genes are TRBV6-5 and TRBJ1-5; no reliable D call. V gave up 8 bases and J gave up 14 bases, with 16 bases separating them. The CDR3 contains 11 residues. Germline V gene data show CDR1 as MNHEY and CDR2 as SVGAGI. The CDR3 DNA follows: TGTGCCAGCGGGCTCAGCGGGCCGGAGCATTTT. It is translated as CASGLSGPEHF.

The chain carries TRBV6-5 and TRBJ2-3, with a possible D match to TRBD1 (6 bases). V was shortened by 4 bases and J by 2 bases, with 13 bases between the two germline ends. In germline, CDR1 is MNHEY, CDR2 SVGAGI. The CDR3 consists of 15 residues. CDR3 nucleotide sequence: TGTGCCAGCAGTTCGCGGACAGAAGTCACAGATACGCAGTATTTT. It specifies CASSSRTEVTDTQYF.

The chain links TRBV13 to TRBJ2-2; D is unclear. Per germline, CDR1 PRHDT and CDR2 FYEKMQ (reference sequence). The V end was cut by 1 base, the J end by 1 base, with 4 bases between. The CDR3 consists of 14 residues. CDR3 loop: CASSLVWNTGELFF. CDR3 bases: TGTGCCAGCAGCTTAGTATGGAACACCGGGGAGCTGTTTTTT.

Here the CDR3 DNA reads TGTGCCAGCAGCTTAGTCAACAGGGGTGGGGAGACCCAGTACTTC. This codes for CASSLVNRGGETQYF. The chain carries TRBV11-2 and TRBJ2-5, with TRBD1 matching 7 bases. In germline, CDR1 is SGHAT, CDR2 FQNNGV. V gave up 1 base and J gave up 5 bases; unmatched junction bases: 7. This CDR3 contains 15 residues.

V usage is TRBV2 and J usage is TRBJ2-7; TRBD2 agrees at 8 bases. This CDR3 spans 13 amino acids. With 10 bases clipped from V and 2 bases from J, the junction kept 7 bases outside the gene matches. Germline values: CDR1 SNHLY, CDR2 FYNNEI. CDR3 residues: CATVKTSAYEQYF. CDR3 nucleotides: TGTGCCACCGTGAAGACTAGCGCCTACGAGCAGTACTTC.

The rearrangement uses TRBV7-9 and TRBJ2-5; TRBD1 agrees at 7 bases. In germline, CDR1 is SEHNR, CDR2 FQNEAQ (reference sequence). J was trimmed by 2 bases and V by 2 bases; bases with no gene match: 2. CDR3 length: 14 amino acids. CDR3 in DNA: TGTGCCAGCAGCTTAATGACAGGGCAAGAGACCCAGTACTTC. It translates to CASSLMTGQETQYF.

The chain joins TRBV5-8 to TRBJ2-2; TRBD1 might be the D (6 bases). Trimming removed 4 bases at V and 4 bases at J, with 14 bases between. From germline, CDR1 is SGHTS and CDR2 YDEGEE. CDR3 size: 15 residues. CDR3 region: CASSTSGHPTGELFF. The CDR3 bases are TGTGCCAGCAGCACTTCGGGACACCCCACCGGGGAGCTGTTTTTT. The full variable domain, its missing parts supplied by reference TRBV5-8 and TRBJ2-2, is EAGVTQSPTHLIKTRGQQATLRCSPISGHTSVYWYQQALGLGLQFLLWYDEGEERNRGNFPPRFSGRQFPNYSSELNVNALELEDSALYLCASSTSGHPTGELFFGEGSRLTVL.

The V gene is TRBV19, the J gene TRBJ2-2; 9 nucleotides match TRBD2. Germline CDR1 LNHDA, CDR2 SQIVND (reference sequence). The V gene end was trimmed by 3 bases and the J gene end by 5 bases; junction bases not matched to a gene: 19. The CDR3 has 20 residues. CDR3 protein: CASSIPQRLSGSVKTGELFF. The CDR3, as DNA: TGTGCCAGTAGTATCCCGCAGCGACTTAGCGGGAGTGTGAAAACCGGGGAGCTGTTTTTT.

This clone has a single count. The chain carries TRBV11-2 and TRBJ2-3; D is unresolved. V lost 1 base and J lost 0, with 5 bases in between. Germline CDR1 is SGHAT and CDR2 is FQNNGV. The CDR3 runs 14 residues. The CDR3 DNA is TGTGCCAGCAGCTTAGGTACTAGCACAGATACGCAGTATTTT. Its translation is CASSLGTSTDTQYF.

The chain uses TRBV30 and TRBJ2-6, with 7 bases aligning to TRBD1. The CDR3 sequence is 16 residues long. Unmatched junction bases numbered 6, after V lost 3 bases and J lost 1 base. Germline V gene sequence: CDR1 GTSNPN, CDR2 SVGIG (reference sequence). CDR3 in DNA: TGTGCCTGGAGAGGGGGCTCCTTGTCTGGGGCCAACGTCCTGACTTTC. It specifies CAWRGGSLSGANVLTF.

V usage is TRBV6-1 and J usage is TRBJ2-4; a weak D match, TRBD1 (5 bases). The CDR3 covers 15 residues. The V end was cut by 6 bases, the J end by 1 base, with 13 bases between. Germline V gene lookup returns CDR1 MNHNS and CDR2 SASEGT. CDR3 nucleotides: TGTGCCAGCAGCCGAGAAGGGGCGGCCAAAAACATTCAGTACTTC. This encodes CASSREGAAKNIQYF.

For the CDR3, the DNA is TGTGCCTGGATCCCGACAGGGACAGGGGGCCACGAGCAGTACTTC. Its translation: CAWIPTGTGGHEQYF. V is TRBV30 and J is TRBJ2-7; 12 bases fit TRBD1. Trimming at V came to 4 bases and at J to 5 bases, leaving 9 bases not matched to a gene. Germline loops: CDR1 GTSNPN, CDR2 SVGIG (reference sequence). The CDR3 is 15 amino acids.

V and J are TRBV7-8 and TRBJ2-3, with 8 bases lining up with TRBD1. Germline V CDR1 and CDR2: SGHVS, FQNEAQ. V was clipped by 5 bases and J by 8 bases; unmatched bases: 3. The CDR3 extends over 12 amino acids. The CDR3 is CASSTTGVTQYF. CDR3 DNA sequence: TGTGCCAGCAGCACGACAGGGGTTACGCAGTATTTT.

A few counts support this clone. This chain connects TRBV2 to TRBJ2-2; D is possibly TRBD1 (6 bases). The length of the CDR3 is 18 residues. Germline CDR1 reads SNHLY; CDR2 reads FYNNEI. V lost 0 bases, J lost 4 bases, and 18 bases lay in between. The CDR3 sequence is CASSEAGQRYTRTGELFF. For the CDR3, the DNA is TGTGCCAGCAGTGAAGCCGGACAGCGCTACACCCGCACCGGGGAGCTGTTTTTT. The whole variable domain, remainder taken from reference TRBV2 and TRBJ2-2, is EPEVTQTPSHQVTQMGQEVILRCVPISNHLYFYWYRQILGQKVEFLVSFYNNEISEKSEIFDDQFSVERPDGSNFTLKIRSTKLEDSAMYFCASSEAGQRYTRTGELFFGEGSRLTVL.

The J gene is TRBJ2-1, the V gene TRBV2; D not certain. The CDR3 contains 9 residues. From germline, CDR1 is SNHLY and CDR2 FYNNEI. Trimming took off 10 bases at V and 7 bases at J, with 5 bases between the two ends. CDR3: CATGNEQFF. CDR3 DNA: TGTGCCACCGGGAATGAGCAGTTCTTC.

The CDR3 DNA is TGTGCCAGCAGCGTGGGACAGAGGCTCATAGGGGCTTTCTTT. Its protein product is CASSVGQRLIGAFF. The chain has TRBV9 and TRBJ1-1, with 7 bases fitting TRBD1. CDR3 length equals 14 residues. The junction had 12 bases not matched to a gene; V was cut back by 2 bases and J by 11 bases. Per germline, CDR1 SGDLS and CDR2 YYNGEE.

This chain links TRBV5-1 with TRBJ1-1, with a possible D match to TRBD1 (6 bases). CDR1 and CDR2 from the germline V gene are SGHRS and YFSETQ. CDR3 size: 15 residues. With 3 bases removed from V and 4 bases from J, the gap between germline ends came to 16 bases. CDR3 in amino acids: CASSSLGGVGTEAFF. For the CDR3, the DNA is TGCGCCAGCAGCTCCTTAGGGGGGGTAGGCACTGAAGCTTTCTTT.